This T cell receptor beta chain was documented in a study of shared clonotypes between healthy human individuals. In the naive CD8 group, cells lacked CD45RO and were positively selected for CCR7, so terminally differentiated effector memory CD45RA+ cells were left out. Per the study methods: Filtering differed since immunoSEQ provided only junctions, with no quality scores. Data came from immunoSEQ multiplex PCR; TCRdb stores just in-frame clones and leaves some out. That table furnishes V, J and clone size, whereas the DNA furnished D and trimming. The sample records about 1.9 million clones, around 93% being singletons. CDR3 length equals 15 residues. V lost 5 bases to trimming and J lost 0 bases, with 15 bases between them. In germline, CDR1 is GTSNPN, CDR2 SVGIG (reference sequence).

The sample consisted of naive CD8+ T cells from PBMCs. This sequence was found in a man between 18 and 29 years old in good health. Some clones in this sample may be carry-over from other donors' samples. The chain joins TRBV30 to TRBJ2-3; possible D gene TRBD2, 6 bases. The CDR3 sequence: CAWGTGLISTDTQYF. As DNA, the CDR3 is TGTGCCTGGGGGACGGGACTCATAAGCACAGATACGCAGTATTTT.